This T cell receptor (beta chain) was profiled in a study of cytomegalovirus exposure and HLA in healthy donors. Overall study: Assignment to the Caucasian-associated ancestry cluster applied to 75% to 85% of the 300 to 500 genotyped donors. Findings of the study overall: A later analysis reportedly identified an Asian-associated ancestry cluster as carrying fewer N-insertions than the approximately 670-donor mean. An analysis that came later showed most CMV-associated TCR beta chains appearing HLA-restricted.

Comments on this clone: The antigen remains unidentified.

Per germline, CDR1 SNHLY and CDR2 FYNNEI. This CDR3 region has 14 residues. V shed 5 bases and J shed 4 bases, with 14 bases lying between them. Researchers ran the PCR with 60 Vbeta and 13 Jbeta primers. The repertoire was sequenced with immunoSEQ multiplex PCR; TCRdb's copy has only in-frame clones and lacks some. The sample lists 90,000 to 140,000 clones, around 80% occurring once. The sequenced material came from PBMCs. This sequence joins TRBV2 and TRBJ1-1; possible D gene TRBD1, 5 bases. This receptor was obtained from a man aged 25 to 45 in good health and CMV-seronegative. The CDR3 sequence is CASSMTGGGTEAFF. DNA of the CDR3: TGTGCCAGCAGTATGACTGGGGGGGGCACTGAAGCTTTCTTT.